This T cell receptor beta chain was found in a study of blood T cell repertoires in COVID-19 (TCRdb year 2020). Background for the entire study: The collaborator samples originated in the United States, Italy and Spain and spanned the acute and convalescent phases of COVID-19. The repertoires were made available in a free public database intended to serve as a resource for research on the immune response to SARS-CoV-2. The sample metadata nearly always contained a de-identified subject ID, COVID-19 status, age in years and sex. The dataset comprised deeply sampled blood TCRbeta repertoires from subjects exposed to, actively infected with, or recovered from COVID-19. The prospective study material was composed of cDNA or gDNA derived from T cells, B-cell-depleted T cells, or PBMCs. HLA class I and class II types, where available, came from metadata supplied by the sample provider rather than from assay-based typing. Samples came from the ongoing ImmuneRACE study (first 160 participants) plus 1,254 subjects from 6 global collaborators.

The immunoSEQ Assay, a bias-controlled multiplex PCR, was used to amplify TCRbeta CDR3 regions from genomic DNA. The paper's data handling went like this. The number of nucleated cells in each sample was estimated from the amplification of reference gene primers within the assay. To quantify the absolute abundance of each unique TCRbeta CDR3 rearrangement, sequence reads were collapsed and filtered. Productive Simpson clonality was computed per sample as the square root of Simpson's diversity index over productive rearrangements. TCRdb provides this immuneACCESS table in a form limited to in-frame rearrangements. Some clones are lacking; in checked studies, under half of them reflect an unresolved V gene, and why the rest are absent is not known. That table furnishes V, J and clone size, whereas the DNA furnished D and trimming. The sample table holds 80,000 to 95,000 clones, of which approximately 88% were seen once. The top ten hold 5.5% to 7.5% of the sample.

Each collaborating institution followed its own protocols to collect whole blood in K2EDTA tubes. For TCRbeta analysis, collaborators shipped samples in one of three forms: frozen whole blood, isolated PBMCs, or DNA extracted from either of those sample types. Points the paper makes about the study in general: Clinical and demographic metadata were provided uncurated, with the amount varying by source and participant.

The germline V gene yields SGHRS for CDR1 and YFSETQ for CDR2. V is clipped by 5 bases and J by 6 bases, and the sequence between their germline boundaries is 14 bases long. The CDR3 measures 13 amino acids from cysteine to phenylalanine. The retained sequence is limited to the CDR3, 39 bases, with the frame set at the first base. To note about this clone: Its antigen remains unidentified. Base qualities are not provided; no much larger clone lies one nucleotide away.

The chain was built from TRBV5-1 and TRBJ1-1, with no confidently assigned D gene. This clonotype was sampled from a man aged 70-80 years with acute or convalescent COVID-19. The sample taken for sequencing was peripheral blood. The bases read TGCGCCAGCAGGGAGGCCGGAAGTGCTGAAGCTTTCTTT. Its translation reads: CASREAGSAEAFF. With all but the CDR3 taken from the reference TRBV5-1 and TRBJ1-1 genes, the full variable domain is: KAGVTQTPRYLIKTRGQQVTLSCSPISGHRSVSWYQQTPGQGLQFLFEYFSETQRNKGNFPGRFSGRQFSNSRSEMNVSTLELGDSALYLCASREAGSAEAFFGQGTRLTVV.